The 30 T cell receptor beta chains below were found in one sample sequenced in a study of blood T cell repertoires in COVID-19. Measured with immunoSEQ multiplex PCR; TCRdb has only the in-frame clones, and not every one. The sample records more than 250,000 clones, roughly 84% being singletons. The specimen sequenced was peripheral blood. The receptors stem from a man aged 50 or older with active or convalescent COVID-19.

The rearrangement uses TRBV2 and TRBJ2-2, with 10 bases fitting TRBD1. The CDR3 runs to 16 residues. Germline V gene data show CDR1 as SNHLY and CDR2 as FYNNEI. Trimming took 5 bases from V and 5 from J; bases not matched to a gene: 8. In nucleotides, the CDR3 is TGTGCCAGCAGTCAAGGACAGGGGGTTTCGACCGGGGAGCTGTTTTTT. Translating it yields CASSQGQGVSTGELFF. Supplemented by reference TRBV2 and TRBJ2-2, the full variable domain reads EPEVTQTPSHQVTQMGQEVILRCVPISNHLYFYWYRQILGQKVEFLVSFYNNEISEKSEIFDDQFSVERPDGSNFTLKIRSTKLEDSAMYFCASSQGQGVSTGELFFGEGSRLTVL.

This chain connects TRBV28 to TRBJ1-5, with 8 bases aligning to TRBD1. There are 15 residues in the CDR3. Germline V gene data show CDR1 as MDHEN and CDR2 as SYDVKM. The J segment lost 5 bases and the V segment lost 1 base, leaving 4 bases of the junction unmatched. CDR3 amino acids: CASSLSAGGDQPQHF. The CDR3 DNA sequence: TGTGCCAGCAGTTTATCAGCAGGGGGCGATCAGCCCCAGCATTTT.

This rearrangement joins TRBV6-1 to TRBJ2-1; the D gene is possibly TRBD2 (6 bases). V lost 3 bases and J 9 bases, leaving 12 bases between the germline ends. CDR1 MNHNS and CDR2 SASEGT come from the germline V gene. The CDR3 is made up of 13 amino acids. CDR3 in amino acids: CASSEGGGGEQFF. The CDR3 region has the DNA TGTGCCAGCAGTGAGGGGGGAGGTGGTGAGCAGTTCTTC.

This sequence joins TRBV5-1 and TRBJ1-6, with D uncertain. The CDR3 runs to 16 residues. Trimming took off 5 bases at V and 5 bases at J, with 17 bases between the two ends. Germline CDR1 and CDR2: SGHRS and YFSETQ. The CDR3 is CASSLSVLLNNSPLHF. In DNA, the CDR3 is TGCGCCAGCAGTCTCTCCGTTCTATTGAATAATTCACCCCTCCACTTT.

The chain joins TRBV28 to TRBJ1-2; 9 bases fit TRBD1. CDR3 length: 14 residues. The ends lost 5 bases at V and 8 bases at J; junction bases unmatched: 9. CDR1 and CDR2 from the germline V gene are MDHEN and SYDVKM. This CDR3 reads CASSQNRGQSGYTF. CDR3 sequence (DNA): TGTGCCAGCAGTCAAAACAGGGGGCAGTCCGGCTACACCTTC.

CDR3 sequence (DNA): TGTGCCAGCAGTTTGGCGGGGCCCGGCTATGGCTACACCTTC. Its translation: CASSLAGPGYGYTF. This chain joins TRBV28 and TRBJ1-2; tentatively, D is TRBD1 (5 bases). Between the trimmed V and J ends, which lost 3 bases and 4 bases, there was a span of 12 bases. The CDR3 is made up of 14 amino acids. CDR1 and CDR2 (germline): MDHEN, SYDVKM.

This chain links TRBV5-5 with TRBJ2-7; D gene uncertain. This CDR3 contains 14 residues. The V gene's germline CDR1 is SGHKS and CDR2 YYEKEE (reference sequence). Trimming took 0 bases from V and 2 from J, leaving 9 bases between them. CDR3 nucleotide sequence: TGTGCCAGCAGCTTGGACCCAGGTACCTACGAGCAGTACTTC. Encoded protein: CASSLDPGTYEQYF.

This clone showed up just once. The J gene is TRBJ2-1, the V gene TRBV24-1; 12 positions match TRBD1. CDR1 and CDR2 (germline): KGHDR, SFDVKD. CDR3 length: 17 amino acids. Germline trimming cut 2 bases from V and 6 bases from J; bases unmatched to any gene: 7. Here the CDR3 reads CATSDSGTGGWGNEQFF. CDR3 sequence (DNA): TGTGCCACCAGTGATTCCGGGACAGGGGGCTGGGGCAATGAGCAGTTCTTC.

The J gene is TRBJ1-3, the V gene TRBV21-1; the D segment call TRBD1 is taken from the table without a DNA check. TRBV21-1 is described as a pseudogene. The CDR3 is 18 residues long. The CDR3 coding sequence is TGTGCCAGCAACGAAGCTACAGCTCCATCCAACCCTGGAAACACCATATATTTT. It is translated as CASNEATAPSNPGNTIYF.

This clone was counted once. The rearrangement uses TRBV18 and TRBJ2-7; 9 bases are a match to TRBD2. Trimming at V came to 6 bases and at J to 1 base, leaving 7 bases not matched to a gene. This CDR3 is 15 amino acids long. Germline V gene sequence: CDR1 KGHSH, CDR2 LQKENI. Here the CDR3 reads CASSFGTSRSYEQYF. CDR3 in DNA: TGTGCCAGCTCGTTCGGGACTAGCAGATCCTACGAGCAGTACTTC.

This sequence joins TRBV7-6 and TRBJ1-1; the D gene is possibly TRBD1 (6 bases). The CDR3 length is 14 residues. V dropped 1 base and J dropped 1 base, with 7 bases sitting between them. Germline CDR1 reads SGHVS; CDR2 reads FNYEAQ. The CDR3 DNA reads TGTGCCAGCAGCTTAGTACAGGGGAACACTGAAGCTTTCTTT. This sequence encodes CASSLVQGNTEAFF.

This clone appeared a single time. The genes are TRBV6-1 and TRBJ2-1; D is possibly TRBD2 (5 bases). CDR1 and CDR2 (germline): MNHNS, SASEGT. V lost 1 base and J 7 bases, leaving 20 bases between the germline ends. The CDR3 totals 17 residues. CDR3 sequence reads: CASSEEETLVWRNEQFF. CDR3 DNA sequence: TGTGCCAGCAGTGAAGAAGAGACCCTGGTATGGAGGAATGAGCAGTTCTTC.

The chain combines TRBV18 with TRBJ1-3, with no clear D. This CDR3 region has 15 residues. Trimming pared 3 bases from V and 0 bases from J, leaving 9 bases between. Germline CDR1 is KGHSH and CDR2 is LQKENI. The chain's CDR3 is CASSPDMTSGNTIYF. The CDR3 DNA is TGTGCCAGCTCACCTGACATGACCTCTGGAAACACCATATATTTT.

This chain links TRBV9 with TRBJ1-3; D ambiguous. This CDR3 region has 15 residues. CDR1 and CDR2 (germline): SGDLS, YYNGEE. Trimming shortened V by 1 base and J by 0 bases, and 8 bases separated the two germline ends. CDR3 coding DNA: TGTGCCAGCAGCGTAAGAGGACTCTCTGGAAACACCATATATTTT. This translates into CASSVRGLSGNTIYF.

The chain has TRBV18 and TRBJ1-3; D is possibly TRBD1 (6 bases). The CDR3 runs to 16 residues. V shed 0 bases and J shed 0 bases, with 9 bases lying between them. Germline V CDR1 and CDR2: KGHSH, LQKENI. The CDR3 is CASSPPGQRSGNTIYF. CDR3 nucleotides: TGTGCCAGCTCACCACCTGGACAGCGCTCTGGAAACACCATATATTTT.

This clone has a single count. The chain is built from TRBV28 and TRBJ1-2; possibly TRBD1 for D (5 bases). V gave up 3 bases and J gave up 2 bases, with 22 bases separating them. The CDR3 runs 18 residues. CDR1 is MDHEN, CDR2 SYDVKM, per germline. The CDR3 region has the DNA TGTGCCAGCAGTTTCCCCCCGGGCCAGGGCGGACAAAACTATGGCTACACCTTC. Its translation is CASSFPPGQGGQNYGYTF.

The chain combines TRBV14 with TRBJ1-3; 7 bases are a match to TRBD1. The CDR3 loop spans 14 amino acids. V shed 4 bases and J 4 bases; nucleotides not matched to a gene: 4. CDR1 and CDR2 from the germline V gene are SGHDN and FVKESK. The CDR3 region has the DNA TGTGCCAGCAGCCTTTTGGGACAGGGAAACACCATATATTTT. It specifies CASSLLGQGNTIYF. The whole variable domain, remainder taken from reference TRBV14 and TRBJ1-3, is EAGVTQFPSHSVIEKGQTVTLRCDPISGHDNLYWYRRVMGKEIKFLLHFVKESKQDESGMPNNRFLAERTGGTYSTLKVQPAELEDSGVYFCASSLLGQGNTIYFGEGSWLTVV.

V and J are TRBV3-1 (or the pseudogene TRBV3-2) and TRBJ1-6; D unresolved. Trimming cost V 1 base and J 7 bases, with 5 bases left between them. The CDR3 spans 13 residues. CDR1 is LGHDT and CDR2 is YNNKEL in the germline V gene (reference sequence). The CDR3 region has the DNA TGTGCCAGCAGCCAAGCCCGGAATTCACCCCTCCACTTT. It translates to CASSQARNSPLHF.

The chain carries TRBV18 and TRBJ2-1, with a weak D call TRBD2 (6 bases). The CDR3 length is 16 residues. The germline V gene has CDR1 KGHSH and CDR2 LQKENI. The germline V and J ends were trimmed by 3 bases and 0 bases, with 12 bases remaining between them. Here the CDR3 DNA reads TGTGCCAGCTCACCGCCGGGACTCTACTCCTACAATGAGCAGTTCTTC. Translating gives CASSPPGLYSYNEQFF.

V usage is TRBV10-3 and J usage is TRBJ2-3; 12 bases line up with TRBD2. CDR1 ENHRY and CDR2 SYGVKD come from the germline V gene. This CDR3 has 18 residues. Losses at the gene ends were 4 bases for V and 0 bases for J; bases not matched to a gene: 8. CDR3 sequence reads: CAISGLAGGPLSTDTQYF. CDR3 coding DNA: TGTGCCATCAGTGGCCTAGCGGGAGGGCCGTTAAGCACAGATACGCAGTATTTT.

This chain links TRBV21-1 with TRBJ2-7; TRBD1, the table's D call, lacks a check against the DNA. TRBV21-1 is a known pseudogene. This CDR3 has 16 residues. Written as DNA, the CDR3 is TGTGCCAGCAGCAAAGCTGGGACAGTACACTCCTACGAGCAGTACTTC. Encoded protein: CASSKAGTVHSYEQYF.

This chain links TRBV7-2 with TRBJ2-5; D is undetermined. The CDR3 totals 14 residues. Germline V gene lookup returns CDR1 SGHTA and CDR2 FQGNSA. The germline V and J ends were trimmed by 4 bases and 5 bases, with 14 bases remaining between them. Here the CDR3 reads CASSSRVLRETQYF. The CDR3 DNA is TGTGCCAGCAGCTCCCGGGTCTTGAGGGAGACCCAGTACTTC. Looking up the rest from reference TRBV7-2 and TRBJ2-5 gives the full variable domain: GAGVSQSPSNKVTEKGKDVELRCDPISGHTALYWYRQSLGQGLEFLIYFQGNSAPDKSGLPSDRFSAERTGGSVSTLTIQRTQQEDSAVYLCASSSRVLRETQYFGPGTRLLVL.

V is TRBV25-1 and J is TRBJ1-2; possibly TRBD1 for D (5 bases). The CDR3 has 16 residues. V gave up 2 bases and J gave up 3 bases, with 16 bases separating them. Germline V CDR1 and CDR2: MGHDK, SYGVNS. The CDR3 protein is CASSEAGQQPDYGYTF. Here the CDR3 DNA reads TGTGCCAGCAGTGAAGCTGGACAACAACCCGACTATGGCTACACCTTC.

V usage is TRBV7-9 and J usage is TRBJ1-2, with D hard to call. The length of the CDR3 is 14 residues. From germline, CDR1 is SEHNR and CDR2 FQNEAQ (reference sequence). V was clipped by 1 base and J by 2 bases, with 8 bases between them. CDR3 nucleotides: TGTGCCAGCAGCTTAGGTAACGGGAACTATGGCTACACCTTC. Protein: CASSLGNGNYGYTF.

The chain combines TRBV6-6 with TRBJ2-3, with D possibly TRBD2 on 5 matching bases. This CDR3 region has 14 residues. The V gene lost 2 bases and the J gene lost 2 bases, with 8 bases spanning the gap. From germline, CDR1 is MNHNY and CDR2 SVGAGI (reference sequence). CDR3 DNA: TGTGCCAGCAGTTACGGCGGACTCACAGATACGCAGTATTTT. It encodes CASSYGGLTDTQYF.

The J gene is TRBJ2-5, the V gene TRBV4-3; tentative D call: TRBD2 (5 bases). The CDR3 consists of 14 residues. V was pared by 1 base and J by 5 bases, with 11 bases between. The germline gives CDR1 LGHNA, CDR2 YSLEER. CDR3 residues: CASSQGVRGETQYF. CDR3 nucleotide sequence: TGCGCCAGCAGCCAAGGGGTCAGAGGGGAGACCCAGTACTTC.

The CDR3 spells CASSLAPGDNSPLHF. In nucleotides, the CDR3 is TGCGCCAGCAGCTTGGCCCCAGGGGACAATTCACCCCTCCACTTT. V usage is TRBV5-1 and J usage is TRBJ1-6; tentative D call: TRBD1 (6 bases). The CDR3 loop spans 15 amino acids. Germline assignment: CDR1 SGHRS and CDR2 YFSETQ. The V and J ends lost 0 bases and 7 bases respectively, with 11 bases between them.

The chain has TRBV5-6 and TRBJ2-1, with no clear D. Trimming left V 6 bases short and J 0 bases short, with 10 bases between. CDR3 size: 14 residues. Per the germline V gene, CDR1 is SGHDT and CDR2 is YYEEEE. In nucleotides, the CDR3 is TGTGCCAGCATGGCACGGAGCTCCTACAATGAGCAGTTCTTC. It encodes CASMARSSYNEQFF. Combining the CDR3 with reference TRBV5-6 and TRBJ2-1 gives the whole variable domain DAGVTQSPTHLIKTRGQQVTLRCSPKSGHDTVSWYQQALGQGPQFIFQYYEEEERQRGNFPDRFSGHQFPNYSSELNVNALLLGDSALYLCASMARSSYNEQFFGPGTRLTVL.

This sequence joins TRBV28 and TRBJ1-2; tentatively, D is TRBD1 (5 bases). Germline CDR1 is MDHEN and CDR2 is SYDVKM. Trimming shortened V by 2 bases and J by 4 bases, and 11 bases separated the two germline ends. This CDR3 spans 14 amino acids. CDR3 sequence: CASSLQGQVYGYTF. CDR3 coding DNA: TGTGCCAGCAGTTTACAGGGTCAAGTCTATGGCTACACCTTC.

The chain links TRBV14 to TRBJ1-3, with a weak D call TRBD1 (5 bases). This CDR3 contains 15 residues. V lost 4 bases and J 2 bases, leaving 12 bases between the germline ends. The germline V gene has CDR1 SGHDN and CDR2 FVKESK. The CDR3 sequence is CASSPDINTGNTIYF. The CDR3 DNA reads TGTGCCAGCAGCCCGGACATCAATACTGGAAACACCATATATTTT.